This T cell receptor beta chain is from a study of cytomegalovirus exposure and HLA in healthy donors. In its sample, this clone was seen once. Germline V CDR1 and CDR2: MNHEY, SVGAGI. The ends were cut back, 5 bases at V and 0 bases at J, with 12 bases in the middle. This CDR3 has 15 amino acids. Data came from immunoSEQ multiplex PCR; TCRdb stores just in-frame clones and leaves some out. Of about 69,000 clones listed, 94% are singletons. Sequenced: PBMCs. V usage is TRBV6-5 and J usage is TRBJ2-3; D perhaps matches TRBD2 (6 bases). The sequence was collected from a woman between 18 and 29 years old in good health and CMV-seronegative. The CDR3 reads CASSPSGRSTDTQYF. CDR3 DNA: TGTGCCAGCAGTCCGAGTGGGAGGAGCACAGATACGCAGTATTTT.